The entry that follows covers one T cell receptor (beta chain) sequence. A v3.0 immunoSEQ assay was performed at survey level. Generated by immunoSEQ multiplex PCR, the TCRdb table keeps only in-frame clones and is missing some. In the table there are around 26,000 clones, 85% to 95% of which are singletons. This CDR3 comprises 17 residues. V lost 1 base and J lost 2, with 16 bases in between. Germline CDR1 reads SGHAT; CDR2 reads FQNNGV. This sample is part of a study of long-term antiretroviral therapy in people with HIV. The sequence derives from a woman aged 40 to 50 with HIV. V gene TRBV11-2 combines with J gene TRBJ2-3; a weak D match, TRBD2 (5 bases). This sample comprised unsorted PBMCs, obtained 7.6 years after starting antiretroviral therapy. The CDR3 region is CASSLGLSGITTDTQYF. DNA for the CDR3: TGTGCCAGCAGCTTAGGTCTCTCCGGGATTACCACAGATACGCAGTATTTT.